These T cell receptor beta chains were read from a single sample in a study of blood T cells in healthy people across ages. TCRdb fed the 5' RACE reads into MiXCR, producing one record per CDR3 protein. The sample gives about a million distinct CDR3 sequences, 48% of which show up once; around 15% is in the top ten. The sequencing sample was made of blood. These receptors originate from a man in his thirties or forties in good health. Both conserved end residues are part of each CDR3. A D gene is named only where the DNA matches it firmly. Some rows mark clone size as missing; the rest say once, few, many or name a class of expanded clone.

>.|TRBJ2-7|16|TRBV28|.
CASSSTRKGPSYEQYF
TGTGCCAGCAGTTCTACCCGAAAGGGACCCAGCTACGAGCAGTACTTC
>.|TRBJ2-3|13|TRBV12-3/TRBV12-4|many
CASRTGSTDTQYF
TGTGCCAGCAGGACAGGTAGCACAGATACGCAGTATTTT
>.|TRBJ2-1|13|TRBV6-5|few
CASSYWDNNEQFF
TGTGCCAGCAGTTACTGGGACAACAATGAGCAGTTCTTC
>TRBD1|TRBJ2-7|16|TRBV6-5|once
CASSRPRDRGFYEQYF
TGTGCCAGCAGCAGACCCCGGGACAGGGGGTTTTACGAGCAGTACTTC
>.|TRBJ2-3|16|TRBV27|few
CASSPSSLYGTDTQYF
TGTGCCAGCAGTCCCTCGTCCCTATATGGGACAGATACGCAGTATTTT
>.|TRBJ2-1|11|TRBV2|.
CASPGVGEQFF
TGTGCCAGCCCAGGGGTGGGTGAGCAGTTCTTC
>.|TRBJ2-1|17|TRBV15|.
CATSRDIGNGGYNEQFF
TGTGCCACCAGCAGAGATATCGGTAACGGGGGCTACAATGAGCAGTTCTTC
>TRBD1|TRBJ2-7|14|TRBV12-3/TRBV12-4|few
CASSRQGESYEQYF
TGTGCCAGCAGTAGACAGGGGGAGAGCTACGAGCAGTACTTC
>.|TRBJ1-1|14|TRBV19|.
CASSTQVENTEAFF
TGTGCCAGTAGTACACAAGTGGAGAACACTGAAGCTTTCTTT
>TRBD1|TRBJ1-5|15|TRBV4-1|.
CASSQEQGASQPQHF
TGCGCCAGCAGCCAAGAACAGGGGGCCAGTCAGCCCCAGCATTTT
>.|TRBJ2-1|13|TRBV4-2|few
CASSQWLLNEQFF
TGTGCCAGCAGCCAGTGGCTGCTGAATGAGCAGTTCTTC